What follows are 13 T cell receptor beta chains derived from one specimen sequenced in a study of blood T cell repertoires in COVID-19. The method was immunoSEQ multiplex PCR; TCRdb's version includes in-frame clones alone and lacks a portion of them. The sample lists over 90,000 clones; approximately 89% were seen once. The material sequenced was peripheral blood. These receptors came from a human donor in a cohort sampled during active COVID-19.

The V and J genes are TRBV5-1 and TRBJ1-5; no reliable D call. The germline V gene has CDR1 SGHRS and CDR2 YFSETQ. This CDR3 comprises 13 residues. V lost 4 bases and J 0 bases, leaving 5 bases between the germline ends. The CDR3 protein is CASSPDSNQPQHF. CDR3 coding DNA: TGCGCCAGCAGCCCAGATAGCAATCAGCCCCAGCATTTT. The whole variable domain, remainder taken from reference TRBV5-1 and TRBJ1-5, is KAGVTQTPRYLIKTRGQQVTLSCSPISGHRSVSWYQQTPGQGLQFLFEYFSETQRNKGNFPGRFSGRQFSNSRSEMNVSTLELGDSALYLCASSPDSNQPQHFGDGTRLSIL.

The chain joins TRBV29-1 to TRBJ1-4; 7 positions agree with TRBD1. The germline V gene encodes CDR1 SQVTM and CDR2 ANQGSEA. The CDR3 is made up of 13 amino acids. J lost 0 bases, V lost 6 bases, and 1 base had no gene match. Written as DNA, the CDR3 is TGCAGCGTGACAGGGTCAACTAATGAAAAACTGTTTTTT. Translation gives CSVTGSTNEKLFF. Full variable domain (outside the CDR3, taken from reference TRBV29-1 and TRBJ1-4): SAVISQKPSRDICQRGTSLTIQCQVDSQVTMMFWYRQQPGQSLTLIATANQGSEATYESGFVIDKFPISRPNLTFSTLTVSNMSPEDSSIYLCSVTGSTNEKLFFGSGTQLSVL.

This CDR3 reads CASSFYGNGANVLTF. CDR3 in DNA: TGTGCCAGCAGCTTTTACGGGAACGGGGCCAACGTCCTGACTTTC. The rearrangement joins TRBV7-2 to TRBJ2-6, with a possible D match to TRBD2 (5 bases). Germline V lookup: CDR1 SGHTA, CDR2 FQGNSA. The CDR3 extends over 15 amino acids. Trimming stripped 3 bases from V and 4 bases from J, with 10 bases between.

In its sample, this clone was seen once. The chain employs TRBV18 and TRBJ2-4; 12 bases agree with TRBD1. Germline loops: CDR1 KGHSH, CDR2 LQKENI. CDR3 length equals 19 residues. Losses at the gene ends were 1 base for V and 3 bases for J; bases not matched to a gene: 10. This CDR3 reads CASSPRGTGGNLGKNIQYF. The DNA for the CDR3 is TGTGCCAGCTCACCACGGGGGACAGGGGGCAACCTTGGCAAAAACATTCAGTACTTC.

The gene calls are TRBV14 and TRBJ1-2, with 7 bases matching TRBD1. The length of the CDR3 is 17 residues. Germline V lookup: CDR1 SGHDN, CDR2 FVKESK. Trimming took 4 bases from V and 3 from J; bases not matched to a gene: 14. The CDR3 loop is CASSPGPGTAGYYGYTF. The DNA for the CDR3 is TGTGCCAGCAGCCCGGGACCTGGGACAGCCGGATACTATGGCTACACCTTC.

Only one count was recorded for this clone. The chain combines TRBV9 with TRBJ2-7, with 9 bases matching TRBD1. The CDR3 is 15 residues long. Germline values: CDR1 SGDLS, CDR2 YYNGEE. V lost 4 bases and J lost 3; bases outside the gene matches: 8. CDR3 in amino acids: CASSPYKGQGYEQYF. For the CDR3, the DNA is TGTGCCAGCAGCCCCTATAAGGGACAGGGCTACGAGCAGTACTTC.

The genes are TRBV5-1 and TRBJ2-1; TRBD1 is a possible D gene (5 bases). V lost 0 bases and J 4 bases, leaving 14 bases between the germline ends. Germline V gene data show CDR1 as SGHRS and CDR2 as YFSETQ. This CDR3 has 16 amino acids. In DNA form, the CDR3 reads TGCGCCAGCAGCTTGGCGACAGCCATAGTTTACAATGAGCAGTTCTTC. Translated: CASSLATAIVYNEQFF. The whole variable domain, filled in from reference TRBV5-1 and TRBJ2-1, reads KAGVTQTPRYLIKTRGQQVTLSCSPISGHRSVSWYQQTPGQGLQFLFEYFSETQRNKGNFPGRFSGRQFSNSRSEMNVSTLELGDSALYLCASSLATAIVYNEQFFGPGTRLTVL.

The chain uses TRBV28 and TRBJ2-7, with D perhaps TRBD1 (5 bases). Germline V gene sequence: CDR1 MDHEN, CDR2 SYDVKM. V shed 0 bases and J shed 7 bases, with 10 bases lying between them. CDR3 length: 13 amino acids. The CDR3, as DNA: TGTGCCAGCAGTTTATGGGCAGGGTTAGAGCAGTACTTC. Protein product: CASSLWAGLEQYF.

The chain recombines TRBV7-2 with TRBJ2-3; 7 bases line up with TRBD1. The J segment lost 2 bases and the V segment lost 5 bases, leaving 7 bases of the junction unmatched. This CDR3 has 15 amino acids. Germline CDR1 and CDR2: SGHTA and FQGNSA. CDR3 loop: CASSSRQGPTDTQYF. CDR3 sequence (DNA): TGTGCCAGCAGCAGTAGACAGGGCCCCACAGATACGCAGTATTTT.

The V call is TRBV19, the J call TRBJ2-7; 8 nucleotides agree with TRBD1. Germline loops: CDR1 LNHDA, CDR2 SQIVND (reference sequence). This CDR3 spans 15 amino acids. V shed 6 bases, J shed 0 bases, and the junction held 7 bases outside the gene matches. CDR3: CASRTTGGLSYEQYF. The CDR3 region has the DNA TGTGCCAGTAGAACAACAGGGGGTCTCTCCTACGAGCAGTACTTC.

This chain connects TRBV3-1 (or the pseudogene TRBV3-2) to TRBJ2-1; 7 nucleotides agree with TRBD2. Trimming cost V 0 bases and J 6 bases; bases outside gene matches: 2. This CDR3 is built from 14 residues. Germline assignment: CDR1 LGHDT and CDR2 YNNKEL (reference sequence). CDR3 protein: CASSQEASGNEQFF. CDR3 DNA sequence: TGTGCCAGCAGCCAAGAGGCTAGCGGCAATGAGCAGTTCTTC.

This clone showed up just once. The junction departs from germline at one end; a sequencing error may be responsible. J is TRBJ1-6 and V is TRBV13, with D uncertain. This CDR3 has 16 amino acids. Germline CDR1 PRHDT, CDR2 FYEKMQ (reference sequence). In DNA, the CDR3 is TGTGCCAGCAGCCCCGAGGAGGCCTCCCATAATTCACCCCTCCACTTT. It codes for CASSPEEASHNSPLHF. Looking up the rest from reference TRBV13 and TRBJ1-6 gives the full variable domain: AAGVIQSPRHLIKEKRETATLKCYPIPRHDTVYWYQQGPGQDPQFLISFYEKMQSDKGSIPDRFSAQQFSDYHSELNMSSLELGDSALYFCASSPEEASHNSPLHFGNGTRLTVT.

The chain uses TRBV9 and TRBJ2-7, with a tentative D call TRBD1 (6 bases). The V end lost 4 bases, the J end lost 0 bases, and 14 bases lay between the germline ends. The CDR3 length is 15 residues. Per germline, CDR1 SGDLS and CDR2 YYNGEE. CDR3 bases: TGTGCCAGCAGCCGAGGGGGAGCAAGCTCCTACGAGCAGTACTTC. It encodes CASSRGGASSYEQYF.